This is a list of T cell receptor beta chains from one sample in a study of cytomegalovirus exposure and HLA in healthy donors. This table comes from immunoSEQ multiplex PCR, and its TCRdb copy is limited to in-frame clones, with some not included. Of 110,000 or so clones listed, 82% are singletons. Specimen: PBMCs. The origin of the receptors is a woman in her late teens or twenties in good health and CMV-seronegative. Both conserved end residues are part of each CDR3. Fields, in order: CDR3 DNA, CDR3 protein, J gene, D gene, V gene, clone size. The D gene is left open where the match is weak. Expanded clones are given a class, and other clones once, few, many or no size at all.

CDR3 DNA: TGCAGCGTTGGCGGTAACTATGGCTACACCTTC
CDR3 protein: CSVGGNYGYTF
J gene: TRBJ1-2
D gene: -
V gene: TRBV29-1
clone size: -

CDR3 DNA: TGTGCCAGAAGGACAGTCAATGAGCAGTTCTTC
CDR3 protein: CARRTVNEQFF
J gene: TRBJ2-1
D gene: -
V gene: TRBV6-5
clone size: few

CDR3 DNA: TGTGCCAGCAGCGGGACTAGCGGGAGTCCAGATACGCAGTATTTT
CDR3 protein: CASSGTSGSPDTQYF
J gene: TRBJ2-3
D gene: TRBD2
V gene: TRBV9
clone size: -

CDR3 DNA: TGCGCCAGCAGCCAAGGGACAGGGGCAGGGGTGGCTTTCTTT
CDR3 protein: CASSQGTGAGVAFF
J gene: TRBJ1-1
D gene: TRBD1
V gene: TRBV4-3
clone size: once

CDR3 DNA: TGTGCCAGTAGTATAGCCAAGCCGGGACAGGGGTATCAGCCCCAGCATTTT
CDR3 protein: CASSIAKPGQGYQPQHF
J gene: TRBJ1-5
D gene: TRBD1
V gene: TRBV19
clone size: once

CDR3 DNA: TGTGCCAGCTCCCGCTCCGGGAACACTGAAGCTTTCTTT
CDR3 protein: CASSRSGNTEAFF
J gene: TRBJ1-1
D gene: -
V gene: TRBV18
clone size: -

CDR3 DNA: TGTGCCAGCAGCGTAGGGGCTAGCCGGCTACAAGAGACCCAGTACTTC
CDR3 protein: CASSVGASRLQETQYF
J gene: TRBJ2-5
D gene: -
V gene: TRBV9
clone size: -

CDR3 DNA: TGTGCCAGCAGCCCCCTCAGTAGCACAGATACGCAGTATTTT
CDR3 protein: CASSPLSSTDTQYF
J gene: TRBJ2-3
D gene: -
V gene: TRBV4-2
clone size: -

CDR3 DNA: TGTGCCAGTAGTACCGGTCTCCTCGGGGAAAAACTGTTTTTT
CDR3 protein: CASSTGLLGEKLFF
J gene: TRBJ1-4
D gene: -
V gene: TRBV19
clone size: -

CDR3 DNA: TGTGCCAGCAGCTCCTACGAGCAGTACTTC
CDR3 protein: CASSSYEQYF
J gene: TRBJ2-7
D gene: -
V gene: TRBV9
clone size: -

CDR3 DNA: TGTGCCAGCAGTCCATGGACAGGACACTATGGCTACACCTTC
CDR3 protein: CASSPWTGHYGYTF
J gene: TRBJ1-2
D gene: TRBD1
V gene: TRBV28
clone size: -

CDR3 DNA: TGCGCCAGCAGTCAACAGGGGCGGGGGTATTCACCCCTCCACTTT
CDR3 protein: CASSQQGRGYSPLHF
J gene: TRBJ1-6
D gene: -
V gene: TRBV23-1
clone size: -

CDR3 DNA: TGTGCCAGCAGCGCCCTGGACAGGGCGAACACTGAAGCTTTCTTT
CDR3 protein: CASSALDRANTEAFF
J gene: TRBJ1-1
D gene: TRBD1
V gene: TRBV9
clone size: -

CDR3 DNA: TGCGCCAGCAGGGAGGTTAATGGCAATCAGCCCCAGCATTTT
CDR3 protein: CASREVNGNQPQHF
J gene: TRBJ1-5
D gene: -
V gene: TRBV4-1
clone size: once

CDR3 DNA: TGCAGCGTTGTGGCTAGCAATCAGCCCCAGCATTTT
CDR3 protein: CSVVASNQPQHF
J gene: TRBJ1-5
D gene: -
V gene: TRBV29-1
clone size: -

CDR3 DNA: TGTGCCAGCAGCCAATACAGGGAGACCCAGTACTTC
CDR3 protein: CASSQYRETQYF
J gene: TRBJ2-5
D gene: -
V gene: TRBV28
clone size: -

CDR3 DNA: TGTGCCAGCAGTTTGGCCCTTGGGGGCGGGAGTAACAATGAGCAGTTCTTC
CDR3 protein: CASSLALGGGSNNEQFF
J gene: TRBJ2-1
D gene: -
V gene: TRBV27
clone size: -

CDR3 DNA: TGTGCCAGCAGAAGAACAGGGTTATCTAATGAAAAACTGTTTTTT
CDR3 protein: CASRRTGLSNEKLFF
J gene: TRBJ1-4
D gene: -
V gene: TRBV6-5
clone size: -

CDR3 DNA: TGTGCCAGCAGCACTCGGACACCAATGAACACTGAAGCTTTCTTT
CDR3 protein: CASSTRTPMNTEAFF
J gene: TRBJ1-1
D gene: -
V gene: TRBV11-2
clone size: -

CDR3 DNA: TGCGCCAGCAGCACAGGGGGGATGGCAACTAATGAAAAACTGTTTTTT
CDR3 protein: CASSTGGMATNEKLFF
J gene: TRBJ1-4
D gene: TRBD1
V gene: TRBV5-1
clone size: -

CDR3 DNA: TGCGCCAGCAGCCAAGAAGGCAGGGGTGGTGGCTACACCTTC
CDR3 protein: CASSQEGRGGGYTF
J gene: TRBJ1-2
D gene: -
V gene: TRBV4-1
clone size: -

CDR3 DNA: TGTGCCAGCAGCCAAGAGTCAGGACTAGCGGAAAACACCGGGGAGCTGTTTTTT
CDR3 protein: CASSQESGLAENTGELFF
J gene: TRBJ2-2
D gene: TRBD2
V gene: TRBV4-2
clone size: -

CDR3 DNA: TGTGCCAGCAGCGACCCTCGACTTGGCGGTGAAGCTTTCTTT
CDR3 protein: CASSDPRLGGEAFF
J gene: TRBJ1-1
D gene: -
V gene: TRBV6-6
clone size: -

CDR3 DNA: TGCGCCAGCAGTACAGGGATGGACATTCAGTACTTC
CDR3 protein: CASSTGMDIQYF
J gene: TRBJ2-4
D gene: -
V gene: TRBV10-2
clone size: -

CDR3 DNA: TGTGCCAGCCGGGAGTCGGGGGTCGCTAATTATGAGCAGTTCTTC
CDR3 protein: CASRESGVANYEQFF
J gene: TRBJ2-1
D gene: -
V gene: TRBV2
clone size: -

CDR3 DNA: TGCGCCAGCAGCCAAGGACTAAACGAGCAGTTCTTC
CDR3 protein: CASSQGLNEQFF
J gene: TRBJ2-1
D gene: -
V gene: TRBV4-1
clone size: -

CDR3 DNA: TGTGCCAGCAGAGCAGGGTCTGGGGCCAACGTCCTGACTTTC
CDR3 protein: CASRAGSGANVLTF
J gene: TRBJ2-6
D gene: -
V gene: TRBV5-5
clone size: once

CDR3 DNA: TGTGCCAGCAGCCGAGGGATTCCTGAAGCTTTCTTT
CDR3 protein: CASSRGIPEAFF
J gene: TRBJ1-1
D gene: -
V gene: TRBV13
clone size: -

CDR3 DNA: TGTGCCAGCAGCCCCCGGGGAAATGAAAAACTGTTTTTT
CDR3 protein: CASSPRGNEKLFF
J gene: TRBJ1-4
D gene: -
V gene: TRBV7-9
clone size: -

CDR3 DNA: TGCGCCAGCAGCCAAGATGGAGGGGGCTCCATGAACACTGAAGCTTTCTTT
CDR3 protein: CASSQDGGGSMNTEAFF
J gene: TRBJ1-1
D gene: TRBD1
V gene: TRBV4-1
clone size: -

CDR3 DNA: TGTGCCAGCAGCTTATTCAGCAGGGTTCAGGAAAAACTGTTTTTT
CDR3 protein: CASSLFSRVQEKLFF
J gene: TRBJ1-4
D gene: -
V gene: TRBV7-8
clone size: -

CDR3 DNA: TGTGCCAGCAGCCTTAGGGGGGGTTTCGAGCAGTACTTC
CDR3 protein: CASSLRGGFEQYF
J gene: TRBJ2-7
D gene: -
V gene: TRBV4-2
clone size: -

CDR3 DNA: TGCAGCGTGCGGGCGGAAACTAACTATGGCTACACCTTC
CDR3 protein: CSVRAETNYGYTF
J gene: TRBJ1-2
D gene: -
V gene: TRBV29-1
clone size: -